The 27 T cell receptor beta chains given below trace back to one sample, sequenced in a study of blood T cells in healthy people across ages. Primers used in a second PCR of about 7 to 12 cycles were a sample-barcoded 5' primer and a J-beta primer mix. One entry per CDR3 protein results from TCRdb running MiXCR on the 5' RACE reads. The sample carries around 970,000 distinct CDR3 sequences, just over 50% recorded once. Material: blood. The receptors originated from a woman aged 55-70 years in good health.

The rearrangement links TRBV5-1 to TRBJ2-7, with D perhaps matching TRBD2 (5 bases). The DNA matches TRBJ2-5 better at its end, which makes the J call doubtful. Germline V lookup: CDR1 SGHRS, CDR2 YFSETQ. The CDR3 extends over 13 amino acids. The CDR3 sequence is CASSLYGIGTQYF. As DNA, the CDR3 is TGCGCCAGCAGCTTGTACGGGATCGGGACCCAGTACTTC.

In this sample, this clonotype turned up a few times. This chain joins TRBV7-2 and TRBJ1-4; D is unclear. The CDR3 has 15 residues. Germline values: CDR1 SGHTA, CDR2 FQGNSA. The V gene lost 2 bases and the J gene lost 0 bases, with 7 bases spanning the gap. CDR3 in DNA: TGTGCCAGCAGCTTATCTGTTGCAACTAATGAAAAACTGTTTTTT. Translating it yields CASSLSVATNEKLFF.

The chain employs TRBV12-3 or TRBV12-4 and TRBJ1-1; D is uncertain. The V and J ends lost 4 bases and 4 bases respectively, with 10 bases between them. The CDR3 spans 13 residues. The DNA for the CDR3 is TGTGCCAGCAGTTCCCTTAAAGGCACTGAAGCTTTCTTT. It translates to CASSSLKGTEAFF.

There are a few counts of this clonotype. CDR3 nucleotides: TGCAGCGTTGAACCGGGTAGTGAGACCCAGTACTTC. Protein: CSVEPGSETQYF. This chain joins TRBV29-1 and TRBJ2-5; unclear D gene. Germline V lookup: CDR1 SQVTM, CDR2 ANQGSEA. The CDR3 runs to 12 residues. V was pared by 2 bases and J by 5 bases, with 9 bases between.

DNA for the CDR3: TGCGCCAGCAGCGGGGGGTTTTTGGACCTACTTCGGTCTGGGGCCAACGTCCTGACTTTC. As protein: CASSGGFLDLLRSGANVLTF. V usage is TRBV5-1 and J usage is TRBJ2-6; D possibly corresponds to TRBD2 (6 bases). Germline values: CDR1 SGHRS, CDR2 YFSETQ. The germline V and J ends were trimmed by 4 bases and 1 base, with 24 bases remaining between them. This CDR3 region has 20 residues.

The CDR3 DNA follows: TGTGCCAGCAGTATAAAAGCTAGCACAGATACGCAGTATTTT. Its translation: CASSIKASTDTQYF. The chain couples TRBV27 to TRBJ2-3; D gene uncertain. Germline values: CDR1 MNHEY, CDR2 SMNVEV (reference sequence). This CDR3 region has 14 residues. Trimming pared 5 bases from V and 0 bases from J, leaving 9 bases between.

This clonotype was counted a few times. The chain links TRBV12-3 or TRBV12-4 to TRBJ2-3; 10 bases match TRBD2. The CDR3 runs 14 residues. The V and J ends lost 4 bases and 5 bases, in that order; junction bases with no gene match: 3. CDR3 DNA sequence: TGTGCCAGCAGTTGGACTAGCGGAATAGATACGCAGTATTTT. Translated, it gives CASSWTSGIDTQYF.

The CDR3 loop reads CAVAGSSYNEQFF. The CDR3 DNA follows: TGTGCCGTTGCGGGGAGCTCCTACAATGAGCAGTTCTTC. The rearrangement joins TRBV19 to TRBJ2-1; perhaps TRBD2 as D (6 bases). In germline, CDR1 is LNHDA, CDR2 SQIVND (reference sequence). The CDR3 has 13 residues. Trimming left V 11 bases short and J 0 bases short, with 11 bases between.

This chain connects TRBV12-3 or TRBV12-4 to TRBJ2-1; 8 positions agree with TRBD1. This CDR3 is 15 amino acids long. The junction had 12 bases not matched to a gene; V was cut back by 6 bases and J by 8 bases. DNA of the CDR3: TGTGCCAGCAGCCCGGACAGGGACACCCTCGATGAGCAGTTCTTC. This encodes CASSPDRDTLDEQFF.

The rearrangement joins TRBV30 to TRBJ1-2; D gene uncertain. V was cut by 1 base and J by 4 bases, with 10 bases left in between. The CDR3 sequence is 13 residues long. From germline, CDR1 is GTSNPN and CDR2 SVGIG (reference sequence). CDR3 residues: CAWSGAGTYGYTF. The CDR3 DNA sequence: TGTGCCTGGAGTGGGGCGGGCACCTATGGCTACACCTTC.

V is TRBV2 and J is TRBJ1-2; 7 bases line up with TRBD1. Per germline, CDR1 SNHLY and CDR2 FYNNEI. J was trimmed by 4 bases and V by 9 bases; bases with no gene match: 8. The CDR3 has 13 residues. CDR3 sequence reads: CASGQAVGYGYTF. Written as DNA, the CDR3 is TGTGCCAGTGGACAGGCGGTGGGCTATGGCTACACCTTC.

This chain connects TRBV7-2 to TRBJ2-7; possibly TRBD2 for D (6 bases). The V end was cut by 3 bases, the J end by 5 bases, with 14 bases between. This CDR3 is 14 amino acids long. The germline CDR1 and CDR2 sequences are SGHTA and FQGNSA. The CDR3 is CASSFAREKDEQYF. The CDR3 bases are TGTGCCAGCAGCTTCGCCCGGGAGAAAGACGAGCAGTACTTC.

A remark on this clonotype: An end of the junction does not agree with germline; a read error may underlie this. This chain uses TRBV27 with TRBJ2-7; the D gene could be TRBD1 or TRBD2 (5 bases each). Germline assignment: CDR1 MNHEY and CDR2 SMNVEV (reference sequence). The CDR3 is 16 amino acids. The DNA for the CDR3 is TGTGCCAGCAGTCAGGGTCTAACGGGAAGCTCCTCCGAGCAGTACTTC. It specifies CASSQGLTGSSSEQYF.

CDR3: CASSCTGFGSLHF. In DNA, the CDR3 is TGTGCCAGCAGTTGTACAGGGTTTGGCTCCCTCCACTTT. The J gene is TRBJ1-6, the V gene TRBV12-3 or TRBV12-4; possible D gene TRBD1, 6 bases. Trimming shortened V by 4 bases and J by 14 bases, and 15 bases separated the two germline ends. The CDR3 extends over 13 amino acids.

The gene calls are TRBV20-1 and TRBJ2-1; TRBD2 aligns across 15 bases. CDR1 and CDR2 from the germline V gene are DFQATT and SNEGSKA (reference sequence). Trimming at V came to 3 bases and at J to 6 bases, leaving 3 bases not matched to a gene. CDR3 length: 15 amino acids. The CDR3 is CSARGTSGRFNEQFF. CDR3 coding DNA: TGCAGTGCTAGGGGGACTAGCGGGAGGTTCAATGAGCAGTTCTTC.

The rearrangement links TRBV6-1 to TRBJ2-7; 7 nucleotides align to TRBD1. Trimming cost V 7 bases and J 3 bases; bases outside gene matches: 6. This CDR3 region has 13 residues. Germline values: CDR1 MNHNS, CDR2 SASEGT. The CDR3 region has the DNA TGTGCCAGCACCGACAGGGCCAACTACGAGCAGTACTTC. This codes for CASTDRANYEQYF.

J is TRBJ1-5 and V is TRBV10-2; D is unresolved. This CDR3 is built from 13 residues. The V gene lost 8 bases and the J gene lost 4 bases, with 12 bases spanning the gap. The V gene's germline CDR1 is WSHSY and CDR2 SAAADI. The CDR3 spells CASLPRANQPQHF. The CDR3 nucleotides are TGCGCCAGCCTTCCGCGGGCGAATCAGCCCCAGCATTTT.

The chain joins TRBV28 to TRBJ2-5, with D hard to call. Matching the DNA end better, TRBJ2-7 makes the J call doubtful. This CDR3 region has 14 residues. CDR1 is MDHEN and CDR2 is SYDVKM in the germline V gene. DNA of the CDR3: TGTGCCAGCAGTTGGACGGCACTGTACGACGAGCAGTACTTC. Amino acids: CASSWTALYDEQYF.

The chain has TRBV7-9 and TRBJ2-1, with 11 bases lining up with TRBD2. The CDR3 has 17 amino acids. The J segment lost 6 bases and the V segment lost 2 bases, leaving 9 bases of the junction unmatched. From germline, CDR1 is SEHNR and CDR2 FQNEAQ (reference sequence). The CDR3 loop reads CASSLSITSGSLNEQFF. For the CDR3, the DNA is TGTGCCAGCAGCTTATCTATTACTAGCGGGAGCCTCAATGAGCAGTTCTTC.

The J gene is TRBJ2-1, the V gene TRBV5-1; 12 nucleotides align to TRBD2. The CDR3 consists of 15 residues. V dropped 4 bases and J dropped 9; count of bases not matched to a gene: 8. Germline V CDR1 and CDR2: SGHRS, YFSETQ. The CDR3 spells CASSPTGLAGIEQFF. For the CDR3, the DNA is TGCGCCAGCAGCCCGACTGGACTAGCGGGAATTGAGCAGTTCTTC. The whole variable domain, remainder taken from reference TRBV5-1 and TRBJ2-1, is KAGVTQTPRYLIKTRGQQVTLSCSPISGHRSVSWYQQTPGQGLQFLFEYFSETQRNKGNFPGRFSGRQFSNSRSEMNVSTLELGDSALYLCASSPTGLAGIEQFFGPGTRLTVL.

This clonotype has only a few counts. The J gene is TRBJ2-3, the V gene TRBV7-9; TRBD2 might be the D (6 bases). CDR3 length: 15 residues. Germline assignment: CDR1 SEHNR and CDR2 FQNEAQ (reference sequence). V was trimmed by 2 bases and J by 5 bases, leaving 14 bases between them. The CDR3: CASSLIGGIGDTQYF. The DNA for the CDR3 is TGTGCCAGCAGCTTAATTGGCGGGATAGGAGATACGCAGTATTTT. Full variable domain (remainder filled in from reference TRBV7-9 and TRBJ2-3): DTGVSQNPRHKITKRGQNVTFRCDPISEHNRLYWYRQTLGQGPEFLTYFQNEAQLEKSRLLSDRFSAERPKGSFSTLEIQRTEQGDSAMYLCASSLIGGIGDTQYFGPGTRLTVL.

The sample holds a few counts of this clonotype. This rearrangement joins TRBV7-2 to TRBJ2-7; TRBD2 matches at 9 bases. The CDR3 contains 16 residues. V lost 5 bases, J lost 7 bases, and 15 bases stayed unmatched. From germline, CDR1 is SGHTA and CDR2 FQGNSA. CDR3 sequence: CASSVPHLAGRGEQYF. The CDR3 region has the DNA TGTGCCAGCAGCGTCCCCCATCTAGCGGGACGGGGGGAGCAGTACTTC.

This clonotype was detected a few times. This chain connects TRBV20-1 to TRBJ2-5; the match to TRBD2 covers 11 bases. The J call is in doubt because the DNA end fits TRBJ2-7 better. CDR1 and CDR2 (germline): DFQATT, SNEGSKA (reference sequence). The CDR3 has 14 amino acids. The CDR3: CSAREGLAGDEQYF. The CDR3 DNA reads TGCAGTGCTAGAGAAGGACTAGCGGGTGACGAGCAGTACTTC.

In DNA form, the CDR3 reads TGTGCCAGCTCACCAACCCCAGCTAGCGGGGCCGAGACCCAGTACTTC. Translation gives CASSPTPASGAETQYF. V gene TRBV18 combines with J gene TRBJ2-5, with 9 bases identical to TRBD2. In germline, CDR1 is KGHSH, CDR2 LQKENI. The length of the CDR3 is 16 residues. Unmatched junction bases numbered 9, after V lost 2 bases and J lost 5 bases.

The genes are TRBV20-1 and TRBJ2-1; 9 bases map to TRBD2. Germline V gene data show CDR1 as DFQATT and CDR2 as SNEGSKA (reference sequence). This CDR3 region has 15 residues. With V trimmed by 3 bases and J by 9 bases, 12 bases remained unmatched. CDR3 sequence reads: CSASPASGALVEQFF. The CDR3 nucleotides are TGCAGTGCTAGTCCCGCTAGCGGGGCCCTCGTTGAGCAGTTCTTC.

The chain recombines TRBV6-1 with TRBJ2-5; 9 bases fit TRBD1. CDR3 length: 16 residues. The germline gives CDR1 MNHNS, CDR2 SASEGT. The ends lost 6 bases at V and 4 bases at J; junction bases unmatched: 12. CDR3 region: CASRKTGGASGETQYF. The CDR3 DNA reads TGTGCCAGCAGGAAAACAGGGGGCGCTTCGGGAGAGACCCAGTACTTC.

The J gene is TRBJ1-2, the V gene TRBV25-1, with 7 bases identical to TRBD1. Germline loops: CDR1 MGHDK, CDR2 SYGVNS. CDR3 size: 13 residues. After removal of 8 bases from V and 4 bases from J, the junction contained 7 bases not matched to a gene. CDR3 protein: CASAPGQSYGYTF. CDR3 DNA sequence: TGTGCCAGCGCCCCGGGACAGAGCTATGGCTACACCTTC.